The 14 T cell receptor beta chains in this list originate from one sample, sequenced in a study of T cell responses to AZD1222 COVID-19 vaccine (dated by TCRdb to the early 2020s). Library preparation was by the immunoSEQ multiplex PCR assay. TCRdb retrieved this table from immuneACCESS and kept in-frame rearrangements only. Not all clones are present; in checked studies, unresolved V genes account for under half, and no reason is known for the remainder. For this sample the table gives 130,000 to 150,000 clones, of which 88% were detected only once. In total, the top ten clones hold 3% to 4% of the sample. In the paper's terms, the time point label means: baseline before first vaccination. Taken with the paper, the label for treatment or condition translates to: meningococcal conjugate vaccine given as trial control. The sequences come from peripheral blood, collected on day 0 of MenACWY control vaccination. These TCRs come from an adult in good health.

V is TRBV9 and J is TRBJ2-2, with TRBD1 as a possible D gene (5 bases). This CDR3 is 13 amino acids long. In germline, CDR1 is SGDLS, CDR2 YYNGEE. V lost 4 bases, J lost 10 bases, and 14 bases lay in between. As DNA, the CDR3 is TGTGCCAGCAGCTTATCCATGGGGCAGGAGCTGTTTTTT. As protein: CASSLSMGQELFF.

The chain uses TRBV2 and TRBJ1-1, with D hard to call. The CDR3 covers 13 residues. Per the germline V gene, CDR1 is SNHLY and CDR2 is FYNNEI. V gave up 8 bases and J gave up 0 bases, with 10 bases separating them. The CDR3 DNA reads as TGTGCCAGCTGTCCAGAAATGAACACTGAAGCTTTCTTT. Amino acids: CASCPEMNTEAFF. Full variable domain (outside the CDR3, taken from reference TRBV2 and TRBJ1-1): EPEVTQTPSHQVTQMGQEVILRCVPISNHLYFYWYRQILGQKVEFLVSFYNNEISEKSEIFDDQFSVERPDGSNFTLKIRSTKLEDSAMYFCASCPEMNTEAFFGQGTRLTVV.

V is TRBV28 and J is TRBJ1-2; D unclear. Per germline, CDR1 MDHEN and CDR2 SYDVKM. V gave up 5 bases and J gave up 0 bases, with 19 bases separating them. The CDR3 has 17 residues. Written as DNA, the CDR3 is TGTGCCAGCAGTGCCAGCCCATACAGATATCCTAACTATGGCTACACCTTC. Encoded protein: CASSASPYRYPNYGYTF.

The V and J genes are TRBV5-1 and TRBJ1-1; 8 bases agree with TRBD1. The CDR3 runs to 15 residues. With 3 bases clipped from V and 3 bases from J, the junction kept 7 bases outside the gene matches. Germline CDR1 SGHRS, CDR2 YFSETQ. CDR3 loop: CASSYGQGGDTEAFF. CDR3 nucleotides: TGCGCCAGCAGCTACGGACAGGGTGGGGACACTGAAGCTTTCTTT. Full variable domain (outside the CDR3, taken from reference TRBV5-1 and TRBJ1-1): KAGVTQTPRYLIKTRGQQVTLSCSPISGHRSVSWYQQTPGQGLQFLFEYFSETQRNKGNFPGRFSGRQFSNSRSEMNVSTLELGDSALYLCASSYGQGGDTEAFFGQGTRLTVV.

The chain has TRBV30 and TRBJ1-1, with D unclear. Trimming pared 4 bases from V and 5 bases from J, leaving 11 bases between. The germline CDR1 and CDR2 sequences are GTSNPN and SVGIG (reference sequence). This CDR3 spans 12 amino acids. The CDR3, as DNA: TGTGCCTGGACAATGACGGGTACTGAAGCTTTCTTT. Its translation: CAWTMTGTEAFF.

The chain carries TRBV5-4 and TRBJ2-6, with 10 positions matching TRBD1. The germline gives CDR1 SGHNT, CDR2 YYREEE (reference sequence). J lost 0 bases, V lost 3 bases, and 3 bases had no gene match. This CDR3 region has 17 residues. The CDR3 DNA is TGTGCCAGCAGCTGGGGGACAGGGGACTCTGGGGCCAACGTCCTGACTTTC. Amino acid sequence: CASSWGTGDSGANVLTF.

The rearrangement uses TRBV27 and TRBJ1-6; tentatively, D is TRBD1 (5 bases). The CDR3 covers 17 residues. The germline V gene encodes CDR1 MNHEY and CDR2 SMNVEV (reference sequence). The germline V and J ends were trimmed by 3 bases and 2 bases, with 14 bases remaining between them. The CDR3 loop is CASSLGQGRTYNSPLHF. CDR3 nucleotides: TGTGCCAGCAGTTTGGGGCAGGGCCGTACCTATAATTCACCCCTCCACTTT.

V and J are TRBV5-4 and TRBJ1-1; 7 bases line up with TRBD1. Trimming cost V 2 bases and J 3 bases; bases outside gene matches: 7. CDR1 is SGHNT, CDR2 YYREEE, per germline (reference sequence). This CDR3 is 15 amino acids long. CDR3 protein: CASSLLQGLDTEAFF. The DNA for the CDR3 is TGTGCCAGCAGCTTATTACAGGGGTTGGACACTGAAGCTTTCTTT.

By share, this clone counts as medium-sized (0.01 to 0.1%). The V call is TRBV21-1, the J call TRBJ1-4; the table's D gene call, TRBD1, was not cross checked with the DNA. TRBV21-1 counts as a pseudogene. The CDR3 runs 15 residues. CDR3 nucleotide sequence: TGTGCCAGCAGCGGACCGACAGGGGAAAATGAAAAACTGTTTTTT. Its translation is CASSGPTGENEKLFF.

The V gene is TRBV27, the J gene TRBJ1-2; maybe TRBD1 (5 bases). The CDR3 is 14 amino acids. The germline V and J ends were trimmed by 3 bases and 3 bases, with 11 bases remaining between them. Looked up from germline, CDR1 is MNHEY and CDR2 is SMNVEV (reference sequence). CDR3 in amino acids: CASSFQGGDYGYTF. CDR3 bases: TGTGCCAGCAGTTTTCAGGGAGGTGACTATGGCTACACCTTC.

This clone was seen just once. The V and J genes are TRBV3-1 (or the pseudogene TRBV3-2) and TRBJ2-7; 7 nucleotides align to TRBD2. The CDR3 covers 14 residues. In germline, CDR1 is LGHDT, CDR2 YNNKEL (reference sequence). V lost 3 bases and J lost 7; bases outside the gene matches: 9. This chain's CDR3 is CASSQAGGSSEQYF. CDR3 DNA sequence: TGTGCCAGCAGCCAGGCGGGCGGGAGTAGTGAGCAGTACTTC.

The V gene is TRBV18, the J gene TRBJ1-1, with D possibly matching TRBD1 (6 bases). The germline V gene has CDR1 KGHSH and CDR2 LQKENI. V lost 1 base and J lost 1, with 10 bases in between. This CDR3 contains 15 residues. CDR3 loop: CASSPLQGQNTEAFF. The CDR3 nucleotides are TGTGCCAGCTCACCACTACAGGGCCAGAACACTGAAGCTTTCTTT.

This clone was seen a few times. V usage is TRBV11-2 and J usage is TRBJ2-1, with 11 bases identical to TRBD2. The germline gives CDR1 SGHAT, CDR2 FQNNGV. This CDR3 is 16 amino acids long. V was pared by 4 bases and J by 2 bases, with 4 bases of the junction left unmatched. In DNA, the CDR3 is TGTGCCAGCAGCTCATTAGCGGGAGGGCCCTACAATGAGCAGTTCTTC. Translation: CASSSLAGGPYNEQFF.

The V and J genes are TRBV19 and TRBJ2-3; no clear D. The germline V gene encodes CDR1 LNHDA and CDR2 SQIVND (reference sequence). V lost 4 bases, J lost 11 bases, and 16 bases lay in between. The CDR3 runs 13 residues. Written as DNA, the CDR3 is TGTGCCAGTAGTACCACCCAGTCATTGGTGCAGTATTTT. Amino acids: CASSTTQSLVQYF.